What follows are 27 T cell receptor beta chains derived from one specimen sequenced in a study of shared clonotypes between healthy human individuals. TCRdb's copy holds only in-frame clones and misses some; the assay was immunoSEQ multiplex PCR. The profile shows roughly 300,000 clones, less than 75% of them singletons. What was sequenced was memory CD4+ T cells sorted from blood. Subset of the sample: CD45RA-negative fraction. The receptors shown here come from a man aged 25-40 years in good health.

CDR3 sequence (DNA): TGTGCCAGCAGCGTGGGGACGGTGTTAGGTCAGCCCCAGCATTTT. It yields the protein CASSVGTVLGQPQHF. The rearrangement joins TRBV11-2 to TRBJ1-5, with TRBD1 as a possible D gene (5 bases). V shed 5 bases and J shed 6 bases, with 17 bases lying between them. The CDR3 spans 15 residues. Germline V gene data show CDR1 as SGHAT and CDR2 as FQNNGV.

This rearrangement joins TRBV5-5 to TRBJ2-1, with D maybe TRBD2 (7 bases). The CDR3 has 16 amino acids. The V and J ends lost 4 bases and 9 bases respectively, with 23 bases between them. The germline gives CDR1 SGHKS, CDR2 YYEKEE (reference sequence). For the CDR3, the DNA is TGTGCCAGCAGCCCGAGGGGGACTACACCCTTCGGTGAGCAGTTCTTC. It translates to CASSPRGTTPFGEQFF. Together with reference TRBV5-5 and TRBJ2-1, the CDR3 gives the full variable domain: DAGVTQSPTHLIKTRGQQVTLRCSPISGHKSVSWYQQVLGQGPQFIFQYYEKEERGRGNFPDRFSARQFPNYSSELNVNALLLGDSALYLCASSPRGTTPFGEQFFGPGTRLTVL.

The chain uses TRBV5-4 and TRBJ2-5; D is perhaps TRBD1 or TRBD2 (6 bases each). From germline, CDR1 is SGHNT and CDR2 YYREEE (reference sequence). V lost 9 bases to trimming and J lost 2 bases, with 20 bases between them. The CDR3 contains 15 residues. This chain's CDR3 is CATEQGGGQQETQYF. The CDR3 DNA reads as TGTGCCACGGAACAAGGAGGGGGTCAACAAGAGACCCAGTACTTC.

The CDR3 DNA reads as TGTGCCAGCAGCTTAGAATTTCGAGAGACCCAGTACTTC. Translation: CASSLEFRETQYF. V and J are TRBV7-2 and TRBJ2-5, with D hard to call. Deletions cut 1 base from V and 4 bases from J, with 7 bases between. This CDR3 is built from 13 residues. CDR1 is SGHTA, CDR2 FQGNSA, per germline.

This clone was found once. A much bigger clone sits one base away, suggesting this may be a read error. Distinct nucleotide sequences in the sample also encode this CDR3. The chain couples TRBV7-2 to TRBJ1-3, with no clear D. The CDR3 covers 12 residues. V lost 1 base, J lost 4 bases, and 2 bases lay in between. Germline CDR1 is SGHTA and CDR2 is FQGNSA. The CDR3 nucleotides are TGTGCCAGCAGCTTAGACGGAAACACCATATATTTT. Residues: CASSLDGNTIYF.

The rearrangement joins TRBV5-8 to TRBJ2-5; the D is unclear. Germline CDR1 and CDR2: SGHTS and YDEGEE. The CDR3 runs to 13 residues. Trimming took off 9 bases at V and 4 bases at J, with 16 bases between the two ends. The DNA of the CDR3 is TGTGCCACCCGGAACTGGAATGGAGAGACCCAGTACTTC. It is translated as CATRNWNGETQYF.

The genes are TRBV18 and TRBJ1-4, with a possible D match to TRBD1 (5 bases). Deletions cut 6 bases from V and 0 bases from J, with 17 bases between. Germline CDR1 KGHSH, CDR2 LQKENI. CDR3 length equals 17 residues. For the CDR3, the DNA is TGTGCCAGCTCTCTGGGACGGACGGATCCAACTAATGAAAAACTGTTTTTT. Its protein product is CASSLGRTDPTNEKLFF.

The chain has TRBV7-9 and TRBJ2-7; 9 positions match TRBD1. Germline CDR1 reads SEHNR; CDR2 reads FQNEAQ (reference sequence). The CDR3 runs 17 residues. V shed 7 bases, J shed 5 bases, and the junction held 18 bases outside the gene matches. The CDR3 bases are TGTGCCAGCATGACGTTAGGTAGGACAGGGGAGCCCCACGAGCAGTACTTC. It is translated as CASMTLGRTGEPHEQYF.

The chain is built from TRBV6-5 and TRBJ2-1, with 13 bases aligning to TRBD2. The CDR3 is 15 amino acids. V gave up 7 bases and J gave up 15 bases; unmatched junction bases: 15. In germline, CDR1 is MNHEY, CDR2 SVGAGI. The CDR3 nucleotides are TGTGCCAGCAAACCCGGGACTAGCGGGATAACACCACCGTTCTTC. It codes for CASKPGTSGITPPFF.

The sample holds one count of this clone. The chain couples TRBV10-3 to TRBJ1-2; 9 bases match TRBD1. The CDR3 runs to 14 residues. V trimming: 8 bases; J trimming: 3 bases; junction bases outside the gene matches: 7. CDR1 is ENHRY and CDR2 is SYGVKD in the germline V gene. Here the CDR3 reads CAIRLTGGHYGYTF. The CDR3 region has the DNA TGTGCCATCCGCTTGACAGGGGGGCACTATGGCTACACCTTC.

The chain's CDR3 is CASRGGNGRTEAFF. CDR3 bases: TGTGCCAGCAGAGGGGGGAATGGTAGGACTGAAGCTTTCTTT. The chain joins TRBV2 to TRBJ1-1; tentative D call: TRBD1 (6 bases). The germline V gene has CDR1 SNHLY and CDR2 FYNNEI. The CDR3 sequence is 14 residues long. Trimming removed 6 bases at V and 5 bases at J, with 16 bases between.

A word on this clone: The same CDR3 also results from other DNA sequences found in this sample. The V gene is TRBV5-4, the J gene TRBJ2-5; the D call may be TRBD1 or TRBD2 (5 bases each). Trimming removed 4 bases at V and 5 bases at J, with 12 bases between. Per the germline V gene, CDR1 is SGHNT and CDR2 is YYREEE (reference sequence). The CDR3 sequence is 13 residues long. CDR3 sequence reads: CASSLGGGETQYF. CDR3 nucleotide sequence: TGTGCCAGCAGCCTTGGGGGTGGCGAGACCCAGTACTTC. The whole variable domain, remainder taken from reference TRBV5-4 and TRBJ2-5, is ETGVTQSPTHLIKTRGQQVTLRCSSQSGHNTVSWYQQALGQGPQFIFQYYREEENGRGNFPPRFSGLQFPNYSSELNVNALELDDSALYLCASSLGGGETQYFGPGTRLLVL.

In this sample, this clone turned up once. V gene TRBV7-6 combines with J gene TRBJ2-2; 7 bases fit TRBD2. The ends lost 5 bases at V and 5 bases at J; junction bases unmatched: 17. Germline V gene sequence: CDR1 SGHVS, CDR2 FNYEAQ. The CDR3 is made up of 18 amino acids. CDR3 loop: CASSPRVSGHGLTGELFF. The DNA for the CDR3 is TGTGCCAGCAGCCCACGTGTTAGCGGGCACGGGTTGACCGGGGAGCTGTTTTTT.

The CDR3 DNA follows: TGTGCCAGCAGCTCCCGGACAGGGATGAACACTGAAGCTTTCTTT. As protein: CASSSRTGMNTEAFF. V usage is TRBV14 and J usage is TRBJ1-1; the match to TRBD1 covers 8 bases. This CDR3 is built from 15 residues. The germline V gene has CDR1 SGHDN and CDR2 FVKESK. V shed 5 bases, J shed 0 bases, and the junction held 5 bases outside the gene matches.

The V call is TRBV5-1, the J call TRBJ2-1; TRBD2 matches at 8 bases. This CDR3 region has 15 residues. The germline V gene has CDR1 SGHRS and CDR2 YFSETQ. The V gene end was trimmed by 0 bases and the J gene end by 7 bases; junction bases not matched to a gene: 6. The CDR3 region has the DNA TGCGCCAGCAGCTTGGCCCTCGGACTAGCAAATGAGCAGTTCTTC. Translating gives CASSLALGLANEQFF.

The V gene is TRBV7-3, the J gene TRBJ2-3, with 11 bases identical to TRBD1. CDR3 length: 17 residues. The germline gives CDR1 SGHTA, CDR2 FQGTGA. The V gene end was trimmed by 4 bases and the J gene end by 2 bases; junction bases not matched to a gene: 8. In DNA, the CDR3 is TGTGCCAGCAGCTCTACCGGGACAGGGGGTACCACAGATACGCAGTATTTT. Its translation is CASSSTGTGGTTDTQYF.

CDR3: CASSQVGRPSAAFF. The CDR3 nucleotides are TGCGCCAGCAGCCAAGTAGGGAGGCCCTCGGCAGCTTTCTTT. The V and J genes are TRBV4-3 and TRBJ1-1; D not resolved. This CDR3 has 14 amino acids. Germline CDR1 is LGHNA and CDR2 is YSLEER. Between the trimmed V and J ends, which lost 1 base and 10 bases, there was a span of 16 bases.

The CDR3 sequence is CASSEEGFTEAFF. In nucleotides, the CDR3 is TGTGCCAGCAGTGAAGAGGGATTCACTGAAGCTTTCTTT. The chain couples TRBV6-1 to TRBJ1-1; no firm D call. The CDR3 spans 13 residues. Germline V lookup: CDR1 MNHNS, CDR2 SASEGT. The V end lost 1 base, the J end lost 4 bases, and 7 bases lay between the germline ends.

A word on this clone: A read error is possible here, since a much larger clone lies one base away. Other DNA sequences from this sample encode an identical CDR3 as well. CDR3 bases: TGCGCCAGCAGCTTGGATCAAGAGACCCAGTACTTC. It specifies CASSLDQETQYF. The chain couples TRBV5-1 to TRBJ2-5; D unresolved. The germline CDR1 and CDR2 sequences are SGHRS and YFSETQ. This CDR3 spans 12 amino acids. With 0 bases removed from V and 2 bases from J, the gap between germline ends came to 2 bases.

This clone has a single count. The chain links TRBV15 to TRBJ1-2; 9 nucleotides align to TRBD1. CDR1 and CDR2 from the germline V gene are LNHNV and YYDKDF (reference sequence). V lost 1 base to trimming and J lost 1 base; unmatched junction nucleotides: 4. The CDR3 loop spans 16 amino acids. CDR3 bases: TGTGCCACCAGCAGAGTGGACAGGGGTATTAACTATGGCTACACCTTC. Its translation: CATSRVDRGINYGYTF.

The chain uses TRBV30 and TRBJ2-2; the D call may be TRBD1 or TRBD2 (5 bases each). The germline gives CDR1 GTSNPN, CDR2 SVGIG (reference sequence). V dropped 6 bases and J dropped 5 bases, with 13 bases sitting between them. The CDR3 sequence is 13 residues long. The CDR3 sequence is CACQGGGTGELFF. For the CDR3, the DNA is TGTGCCTGTCAGGGTGGGGGAACCGGGGAGCTGTTTTTT. The full variable domain, rest sourced from reference TRBV30 and TRBJ2-2, is SQTIHQWPATLVQPVGSPLSLECTVEGTSNPNLYWYRQAAGRGLQLLFYSVGIGQISSEVPQNLSASRPQDRQFILSSKKLLLSDSGFYLCACQGGGTGELFFGEGSRLTVL.

V and J are TRBV18 and TRBJ2-2, with 8 bases fitting TRBD1. The CDR3 spans 17 residues. The germline gives CDR1 KGHSH, CDR2 LQKENI. V lost 0 bases, J lost 6 bases, and 9 bases stayed unmatched. CDR3: CASSPPLDRVSPGELFF. The CDR3 region has the DNA TGTGCCAGCTCACCACCACTGGACAGGGTATCGCCCGGGGAGCTGTTTTTT. Full variable domain (missing parts from reference TRBV18 and TRBJ2-2): NAGVMQNPRHLVRRRGQEARLRCSPMKGHSHVYWYRQLPEEGLKFMVYLQKENIIDESGMPKERFSAEFPKEGPSILRIQQVVRGDSAAYFCASSPPLDRVSPGELFFGEGSRLTVL.

The chain is built from TRBV28 and TRBJ1-5; no firm D call. CDR3 length: 14 amino acids. The V end lost 6 bases, the J end lost 11 bases, and 20 bases lay between the germline ends. Germline CDR1 and CDR2: MDHEN and SYDVKM. The CDR3, as DNA: TGTGCCAGCAGCATCGGGCAGGCACGGTCATCCCAGCATTTT. Translated, it gives CASSIGQARSSQHF.

The chain carries TRBV11-2 and TRBJ2-3; D remains ambiguous. This CDR3 is 13 amino acids long. V lost 5 bases and J lost 0, with 6 bases in between. CDR1 is SGHAT, CDR2 FQNNGV, per germline. The chain's CDR3 is CASSVDSTDTQYF. CDR3 DNA sequence: TGTGCCAGCAGCGTGGATAGCACAGATACGCAGTATTTT.

V is TRBV29-1 and J is TRBJ2-7; D might be TRBD1 (6 bases). The germline V gene has CDR1 SQVTM and CDR2 ANQGSEA. This CDR3 is built from 12 residues. V was shortened by 4 bases and J by 5 bases, with 12 bases between the two germline ends. CDR3 nucleotides: TGCAGCGTTGGGCAGGGGTTCAACGAGCAGTACTTC. Its protein product is CSVGQGFNEQYF.

The chain employs TRBV27 and TRBJ2-7; D may be TRBD1 or TRBD2 (5 bases each). The CDR3 extends over 13 amino acids. Germline V gene data show CDR1 as MNHEY and CDR2 as SMNVEV (reference sequence). Trimming shortened V by 4 bases and J by 7 bases, and 14 bases separated the two germline ends. As DNA, the CDR3 is TGTGCCAGCAGTTCCGGGACCTGGGGGGAGCAGTACTTC. This gives the protein CASSSGTWGEQYF.

V gene TRBV15 combines with J gene TRBJ2-7; 12 bases map to TRBD2. The CDR3 loop spans 14 amino acids. The germline V gene encodes CDR1 LNHNV and CDR2 YYDKDF (reference sequence). Unmatched junction bases numbered 1, after V lost 1 base and J lost 6 bases. The DNA of the CDR3 is TGTGCCACCAGCAGAGGACTAGCGGGAGCCGAGCAGTACTTC. It is translated as CATSRGLAGAEQYF.